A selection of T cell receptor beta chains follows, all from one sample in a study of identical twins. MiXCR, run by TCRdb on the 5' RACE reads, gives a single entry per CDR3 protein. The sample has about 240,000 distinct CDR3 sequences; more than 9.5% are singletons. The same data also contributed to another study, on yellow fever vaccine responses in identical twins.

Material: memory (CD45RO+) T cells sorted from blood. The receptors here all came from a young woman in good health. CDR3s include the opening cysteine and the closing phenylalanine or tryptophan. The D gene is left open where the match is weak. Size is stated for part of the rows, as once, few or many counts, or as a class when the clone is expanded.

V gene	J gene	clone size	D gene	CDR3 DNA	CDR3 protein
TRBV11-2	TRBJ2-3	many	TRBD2	TGTGCCAGCAGCTCCAGACTAGCGGGAGGGGTCGGTTACAGAAATACGCAGTATTTT	CASSSRLAGGVGYRNTQYF
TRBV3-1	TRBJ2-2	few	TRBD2	TGTGCCAGCAGCCAAGTCCCCCAGCGGGGCCTTTTCACCGGGGAGCTGTTTTTT	CASSQVPQRGLFTGELFF
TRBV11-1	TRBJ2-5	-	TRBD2	TGTGCCAGCAGCTTAGCGCAGGGGTTTCAACTAGCGGGAAGAGAGACCCAGTACTTC	CASSLAQGFQLAGRETQYF
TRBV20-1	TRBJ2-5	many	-	TGCAGTGCTAGAGATGAGCGGAAAGAGACCCAGTACTTC	CSARDERKETQYF
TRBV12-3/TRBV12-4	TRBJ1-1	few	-	TGTGCCAGCAGTCCTGGGCGGGGCGTGGGAGCTTTCTTT	CASSPGRGVGAFF
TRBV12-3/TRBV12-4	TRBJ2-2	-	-	TGTGCCAGCAGTTTGCGACAGGCGGCCGAGCTGTTTTTT	CASSLRQAAELFF
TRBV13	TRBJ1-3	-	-	TGTGCCAGCAGGGTTGGACAGTCTGGAAACACCATATATTTT	CASRVGQSGNTIYF
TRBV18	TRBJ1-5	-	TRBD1	TGTGCCAGCTCACTAGTCGGGACAGTTAATCAGCCCCAGCATTTT	CASSLVGTVNQPQHF
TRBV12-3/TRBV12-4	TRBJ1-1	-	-	TGTGCCAGCAGCCCCGCGGAGGGGGGAACTGAAGCTTTCTTT	CASSPAEGGTEAFF
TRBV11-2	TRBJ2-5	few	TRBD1	TGTGCCAGCAGCTTGGACCCGGGACAGTTCCCGAAGGAGACCCAGTACTTC	CASSLDPGQFPKETQYF
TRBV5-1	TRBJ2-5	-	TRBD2	TGCGCCAGCAGCTTAGCGGGGGGGGGACAAGAGACCCAGTACTTC	CASSLAGGGQETQYF
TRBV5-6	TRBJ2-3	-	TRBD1	TGTGCCAGCAGCTTGGCAGGGGGTACGCAGTATTTT	CASSLAGGTQYF
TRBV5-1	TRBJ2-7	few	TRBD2	TGCGCCAGCAGCGTAGGCGGGGGGACAAACGAGCAGTACTTC	CASSVGGGTNEQYF
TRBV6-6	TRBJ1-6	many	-	TGTGCTTCCCGAGCAGGGGAGACTTCACCCCTCCACTTT	CASRAGETSPLHF
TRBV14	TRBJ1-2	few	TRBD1	TGTGCCAGCAGCCAACAGGGGGATAACTATGGCTACACCTTC	CASSQQGDNYGYTF
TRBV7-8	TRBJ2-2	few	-	TGTGCCAGCAGCCCCGGGGAGTTCACCGGGGAGCTGTTTTTT	CASSPGEFTGELFF
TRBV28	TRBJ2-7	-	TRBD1	TGTGCCAGCATGGGACAGACCTACGAGCAGTACTTC	CASMGQTYEQYF
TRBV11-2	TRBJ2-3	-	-	TGTGCCAGCAGCTTAGGGGTGGGGGGAAGCACAGATACGCAGTATTTT	CASSLGVGGSTDTQYF
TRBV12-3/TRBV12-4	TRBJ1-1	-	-	TGTGCCAGCATCCCGGGGGACGGGACTGAAGCTTTCTTT	CASIPGDGTEAFF
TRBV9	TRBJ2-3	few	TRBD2	TGTGCCAGCAGCACAGTAGCGGGGGGCTACGGAGATACGCAGTATTTT	CASSTVAGGYGDTQYF
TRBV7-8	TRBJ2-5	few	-	TGTGCCAGCAGCTTATCGGGGACATTCCAAGAGACCCAGTACTTC	CASSLSGTFQETQYF
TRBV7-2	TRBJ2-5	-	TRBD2	TGTGCCAGCAGCTACAGACTAGCGGAAGAGACCCAGTACTTC	CASSYRLAEETQYF
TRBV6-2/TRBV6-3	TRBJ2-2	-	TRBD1	TGTGCCAGCAGTTATCAGACAGGGGTTGCCGGGGAGCTGTTTTTT	CASSYQTGVAGELFF
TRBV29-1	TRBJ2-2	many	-	TGCAGCGTTAAGGCAGTCGCGAACACCGGGGAGCTGTTTTTT	CSVKAVANTGELFF
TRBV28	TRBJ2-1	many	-	TGTGCCAGCAGTTTATCTGGGAGGAATGAGCAGTTCTTC	CASSLSGRNEQFF
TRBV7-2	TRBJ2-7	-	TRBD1	TGTGCCAGCAGAGGAACCGGGACAGGGTCTGGGCAGTACTTC	CASRGTGTGSGQYF
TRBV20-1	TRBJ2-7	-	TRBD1	TGCAGTGCACCCGGGACAGGGCCCTACGAGCAGTACTTC	CSAPGTGPYEQYF
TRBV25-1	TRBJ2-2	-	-	TGTGCCAGCAGCCCAGGAGGGGGTTTGCTCACCGTCGGGGAGCTGTTTTTT	CASSPGGGLLTVGELFF
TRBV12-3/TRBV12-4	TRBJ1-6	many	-	TGTGCCAGCAGTTCACCGGGCGCCGGAAAGTCACCCCTCCACTTT	CASSSPGAGKSPLHF
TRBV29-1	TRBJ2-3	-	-	TGCAGCGTAGAAGACACGCAGGGGACGCAGTATTTT	CSVEDTQGTQYF
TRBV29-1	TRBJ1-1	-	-	TGCAGCGTTACTTCCGGGACTGGGAACACTGAAGCTTTCTTT	CSVTSGTGNTEAFF
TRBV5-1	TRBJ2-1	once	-	TGCGCCAGCAGCTTGGGAGGTTCCAATGAGCAGTTCTTC	CASSLGGSNEQFF
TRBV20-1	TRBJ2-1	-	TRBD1	TGCAGTGCTAGCGTGCAGGACAGGGACTATGAGCAGTTCTTC	CSASVQDRDYEQFF
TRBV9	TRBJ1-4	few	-	TGTGCCAGCAGCGTAGGAGCAGTTGCAACTAATGAAAAACTGTTTTTT	CASSVGAVATNEKLFF
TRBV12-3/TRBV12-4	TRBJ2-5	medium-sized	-	TGTGCCAGCAGTTTATCTCTCGTAGAGACCCAGTACTTC	CASSLSLVETQYF
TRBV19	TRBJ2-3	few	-	TGTGCCAGTAGTAAGCAGGCCGATCCAAATACGCAGTATTTT	CASSKQADPNTQYF
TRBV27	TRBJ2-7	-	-	TGTGCCAGCAGTTTATCGTTCGGTGGCGACGAGCAGTACTTC	CASSLSFGGDEQYF
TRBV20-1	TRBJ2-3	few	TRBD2	TGCAGTGGACTAGCGGGAGGCCTCACAGATACGCAGTATTTT	CSGLAGGLTDTQYF
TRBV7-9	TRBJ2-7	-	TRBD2	TGTGCCAGCAGCACCCACGTGGTGGATAGCGGGAGCTACGAGCAGTACTTC	CASSTHVVDSGSYEQYF
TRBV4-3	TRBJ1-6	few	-	TGCGCCAGCAGCCAAGAAGGGGAGAGGGCCCCCCTCCACTTT	CASSQEGERAPLHF
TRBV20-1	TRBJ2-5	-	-	TGCAGTGCTACGATGATAAAAGAGACCCAGTACTTC	CSATMIKETQYF
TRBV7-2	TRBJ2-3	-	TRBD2	TGTGCCAGCAGTTACGGACTAGCGGGGAACACAGATACGCAGTATTTT	CASSYGLAGNTDTQYF
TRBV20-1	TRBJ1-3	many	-	TGCAGTGCACATGGGATCTTCTCTGGAAACACCATATATTTT	CSAHGIFSGNTIYF
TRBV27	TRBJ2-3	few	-	TGTGCCAGCAGTTTGTCTACAGGGGGGGGGACAGATACGCAGTATTTT	CASSLSTGGGTDTQYF